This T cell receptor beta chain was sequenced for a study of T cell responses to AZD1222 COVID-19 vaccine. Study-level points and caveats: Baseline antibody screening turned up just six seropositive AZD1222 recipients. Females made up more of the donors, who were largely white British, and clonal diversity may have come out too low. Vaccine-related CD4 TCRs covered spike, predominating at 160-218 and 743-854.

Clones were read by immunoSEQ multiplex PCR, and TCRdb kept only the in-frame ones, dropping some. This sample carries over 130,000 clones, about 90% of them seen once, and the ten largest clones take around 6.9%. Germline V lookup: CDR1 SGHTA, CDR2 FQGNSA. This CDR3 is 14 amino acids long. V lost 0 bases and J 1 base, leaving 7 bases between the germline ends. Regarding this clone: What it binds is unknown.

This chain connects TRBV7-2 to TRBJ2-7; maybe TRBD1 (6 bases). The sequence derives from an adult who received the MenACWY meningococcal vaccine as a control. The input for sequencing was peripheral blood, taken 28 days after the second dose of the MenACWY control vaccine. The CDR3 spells CASSLAGQSYEQYF. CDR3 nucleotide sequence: TGTGCCAGCAGCTTAGCGGGACAATCCTACGAGCAGTACTTC.